One sample yielded the 20 T cell receptor beta chains listed below, sequenced in a study of T cell repertoires in cytomegalovirus infection. TCRdb called the reads again in MiXCR, with one record for every CDR3 protein. The repertoire consists of some 200,000 distinct CDR3 sequences, with approximately 9.7% occurring once and the leading ten covering about 4.6%. The material sequenced was PBMCs. The receptor source for this set is a human donor in good health (CMV status not recorded). Some clones in this sample may be carry-over from other donors' samples.

This clonotype was picked up a small number of times. The rearrangement joins TRBV29-1 to TRBJ1-1; D may be TRBD1 (6 bases). CDR1 and CDR2 (germline): SQVTM, ANQGSEA. This CDR3 comprises 11 residues. V lost 5 bases and J 7 bases, leaving 11 bases between the germline ends. The CDR3 nucleotides are TGCAGCGTTACGCAGGGGCTTGAAGCTTTCTTT. Encoded protein: CSVTQGLEAFF.

The sample holds a few counts of this clonotype. The chain combines TRBV6-5 with TRBJ1-6, with a possible D match to TRBD1 (5 bases). The length of the CDR3 is 14 residues. CDR1 MNHEY and CDR2 SVGAGI come from the germline V gene. Trimming pared 6 bases from V and 5 bases from J, leaving 11 bases between. This chain's CDR3 is CASREGRNNSPLHF. The CDR3 coding sequence is TGTGCCAGCAGGGAGGGACGGAATAATTCACCCCTCCACTTT.

The sample holds many counts of this clonotype. V is TRBV7-2 and J is TRBJ1-1; D might be TRBD1 (6 bases). The V end was cut by 4 bases, the J end by 11 bases, with 11 bases between. From germline, CDR1 is SGHTA and CDR2 FQGNSA. This CDR3 is built from 11 residues. The CDR3 loop is CASSSMRGAFF. The CDR3 region has the DNA TGTGCCAGCAGCTCCATGAGGGGGGCTTTCTTT.

This CDR3 is CSARDAREQRFYGYTF. The CDR3 region has the DNA TGCAGTGCTAGAGATGCGAGGGAACAGAGATTCTATGGCTACACCTTC. The rearrangement uses TRBV20-1 and TRBJ1-2; D is ambiguous. Trimming stripped 0 bases from V and 4 bases from J, with 18 bases between. The CDR3 spans 16 residues. CDR1 is DFQATT and CDR2 is SNEGSKA in the germline V gene (reference sequence).

This clonotype was found a few times. This chain uses TRBV7-6 with TRBJ2-5, with 15 bases fitting TRBD2. This CDR3 has 16 residues. Germline values: CDR1 SGHVS, CDR2 FNYEAQ. Trimming removed 0 bases from V and 6 bases from J; junction bases left unmatched: 2. CDR3 bases: TGTGCCAGCAGCTTAGCGGGGACTAGCGGGGGGCAGACCCAGTACTTC. Its translation: CASSLAGTSGGQTQYF.

The V gene is TRBV20-1, the J gene TRBJ2-3; D unresolved. V was trimmed by 5 bases and J by 2 bases, leaving 8 bases between them. CDR1 is DFQATT and CDR2 is SNEGSKA in the germline V gene (reference sequence). CDR3 size: 12 residues. CDR3 bases: TGCAGTGCTGGATTACTCACAGATACGCAGTATTTT. This encodes CSAGLLTDTQYF.

The sample holds a few counts of this clonotype. This sequence joins TRBV2 and TRBJ2-5; D uncertain. The germline CDR1 and CDR2 sequences are SNHLY and FYNNEI. There are 15 residues in the CDR3. The ends were cut back, 3 bases at V and 5 bases at J, with 16 bases in the middle. The CDR3 reads CASSDDQAYAETQYF. CDR3 sequence (DNA): TGTGCCAGCAGTGATGACCAGGCCTATGCGGAGACCCAGTACTTC.

This rearrangement joins TRBV28 to TRBJ2-7; 9 bases agree with TRBD2. V shed 7 bases, J shed 1 base, and the junction held 8 bases outside the gene matches. Germline lookup yields CDR1 MDHEN and CDR2 SYDVKM. The CDR3 covers 15 residues. The CDR3 nucleotides are TGTGCCAGCATCAGGTCGGCGGGAGGGTCCTACGAGCAGTACTTC. Residues: CASIRSAGGSYEQYF.

This chain joins TRBV10-3 and TRBJ1-2; 8 bases map to TRBD1. In germline, CDR1 is ENHRY, CDR2 SYGVKD. J gave up 8 bases and V 7 bases, and 9 bases lay outside the gene matches. CDR3 length equals 13 residues. Written as DNA, the CDR3 is TGTGCCATCATTGGGGACAGGTCGATGGGCTACACCTTC. Encoded protein: CAIIGDRSMGYTF.

This clonotype was counted at least ten times. This chain links TRBV10-1 with TRBJ2-2; D is unclear. CDR1 WNHNN and CDR2 SYGVQD come from the germline V gene (reference sequence). The CDR3 covers 14 residues. V dropped 4 bases and J dropped 6 bases, with 12 bases sitting between them. In nucleotides, the CDR3 is TGCGCCAGCAGTGCGGACCGTGGGGCCGGGGAGCTGTTTTTT. Amino acids: CASSADRGAGELFF.

This clonotype was recorded many times. The V call is TRBV28, the J call TRBJ1-2; 9 bases line up with TRBD1. Germline-derived CDR1 and CDR2 are MDHEN and SYDVKM. This CDR3 is built from 15 residues. The V segment lost 5 bases and the J segment 3 bases; nucleotides outside the gene matches: 7. CDR3: CASSAGTGYDYGYTF. Here the CDR3 DNA reads TGTGCCAGCAGTGCCGGGACAGGGTACGACTATGGCTACACCTTC.

This clonotype was picked up many times. The J gene is TRBJ1-1, the V gene TRBV10-3; D is perhaps TRBD1 (5 bases). The CDR3 is 14 residues long. Germline V gene lookup returns CDR1 ENHRY and CDR2 SYGVKD. The V end lost 3 bases, the J end lost 1 base, and 9 bases lay between the germline ends. CDR3 in amino acids: CAISDRGWNTEAFF. CDR3 DNA: TGTGCCATCAGTGATAGGGGCTGGAACACTGAAGCTTTCTTT.

The rearrangement uses TRBV6-4 and TRBJ2-1; 9 bases are shared with TRBD2. Trimming at V came to 3 bases and at J to 4 bases, leaving 4 bases not matched to a gene. The CDR3 has 15 amino acids. Germline values: CDR1 MRHNA, CDR2 SNTAGT. The CDR3, as DNA: TGTGCCAGCAGTGAGGTAGCGGGGGATTACAATGAGCAGTTCTTC. This codes for CASSEVAGDYNEQFF.

This clonotype appeared many times. This chain links TRBV7-2 with TRBJ2-6, with 7 positions matching TRBD2. V shed 8 bases, J shed 0 bases, and the junction held 4 bases outside the gene matches. The CDR3 has 15 residues. CDR1 is SGHTA, CDR2 FQGNSA, per germline. CDR3 DNA: TGTGCCAGCGGAACGGGGGGCTCTGGGGCCAACGTCCTGACTTTC. Translated: CASGTGGSGANVLTF.

This sequence joins TRBV28 and TRBJ2-2, with 7 bases identical to TRBD2. V was pared by 1 base and J by 6 bases, with 5 bases of the junction left unmatched. From germline, CDR1 is MDHEN and CDR2 SYDVKM. The CDR3 contains 15 residues. The CDR3 DNA is TGTGCCAGCAGTTTATCTGGCGGGAGTGCCGGGGAGCTGTTTTTT. It encodes CASSLSGGSAGELFF.

This clonotype has at least ten counts. The rearrangement uses TRBV28 and TRBJ1-1, with TRBD1 as a possible D gene (5 bases). The CDR3 has 13 amino acids. The germline V and J ends were trimmed by 7 bases and 0 bases, with 9 bases remaining between them. Germline V lookup: CDR1 MDHEN, CDR2 SYDVKM. CDR3 in amino acids: CASIGGMNTEAFF. The CDR3 DNA follows: TGTGCCAGCATCGGGGGTATGAACACTGAAGCTTTCTTT.

This clonotype was seen many times. The V call is TRBV7-2, the J call TRBJ1-3; 9 nucleotides agree with TRBD1. This CDR3 contains 16 residues. Germline V gene lookup returns CDR1 SGHTA and CDR2 FQGNSA. V dropped 4 bases and J dropped 3; count of bases not matched to a gene: 7. Written as DNA, the CDR3 is TGTGCCAGCAGCTCGGACGGGACAGGGTTTGGAAACACCATATATTTT. Translated, it gives CASSSDGTGFGNTIYF.

This clonotype turned up a few times. Here the CDR3 DNA reads TGTGCCAGCAGTTACTCTCGGGACAGGTCAATGGATGAGCAGTTCTTC. Its translation: CASSYSRDRSMDEQFF. This chain joins TRBV6-2 or TRBV6-3 and TRBJ2-1; TRBD1 matches at 8 bases. V shed 0 bases and J 8 bases; nucleotides not matched to a gene: 9. The CDR3 has 16 amino acids. The germline V gene has CDR1 MNHEY and CDR2 SVGEGT.

This chain joins TRBV7-8 and TRBJ2-7; 9 bases line up with TRBD2. J was trimmed by 6 bases and V by 1 base; bases with no gene match: 16. CDR1 SGHVS and CDR2 FQNEAQ come from the germline V gene. The CDR3 covers 18 residues. The CDR3 loop is CASSLVGVAGASSSEQYF. CDR3 nucleotide sequence: TGTGCCAGCAGCTTAGTTGGGGTAGCGGGGGCCTCATCGAGCGAGCAGTACTTC.

The CDR3 bases are TGTGCCAGCAGCTCCTGGCCTCAAGGGGGGACAGATACGCAGTATTTT. Translation gives CASSSWPQGGTDTQYF. The rearrangement joins TRBV7-8 to TRBJ2-3, with D perhaps TRBD1 or TRBD2 (6 bases each). The CDR3 has 16 amino acids. V was clipped by 4 bases and J by 3 bases, with 17 bases between them. The V gene's germline CDR1 is SGHVS and CDR2 FQNEAQ.